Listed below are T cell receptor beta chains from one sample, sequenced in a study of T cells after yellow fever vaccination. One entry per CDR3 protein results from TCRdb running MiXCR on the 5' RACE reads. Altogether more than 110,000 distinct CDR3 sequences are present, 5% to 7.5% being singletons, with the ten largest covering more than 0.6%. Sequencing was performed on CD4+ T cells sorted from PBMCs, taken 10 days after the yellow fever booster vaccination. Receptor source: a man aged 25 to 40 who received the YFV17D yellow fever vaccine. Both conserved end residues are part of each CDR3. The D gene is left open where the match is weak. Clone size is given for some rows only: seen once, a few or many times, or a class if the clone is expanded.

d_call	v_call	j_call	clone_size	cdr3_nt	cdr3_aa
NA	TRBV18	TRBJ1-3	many	TGTGCCAGCTCACCAAACAGGGAAGGAAACACCATATATTTT	CASSPNREGNTIYF
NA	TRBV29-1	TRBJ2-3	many	TGCAGCGTGGGGGGTGGGCCGCCTACAGATACGCAGTATTTT	CSVGGGPPTDTQYF
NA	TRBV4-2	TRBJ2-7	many	TGTGCCAGCAGCCAAGAGGGAGGACCAAGCTCCTACGAGCAGTACTTC	CASSQEGGPSSYEQYF
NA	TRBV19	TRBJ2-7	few	TGTGCCAGTAGGACAACAGGGTCGAGCGAGCAGTACTTC	CASRTTGSSEQYF
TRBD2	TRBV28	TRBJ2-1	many	TGTGCCAGCAGACCGGGACTAGCGGTCGGCAGGGCTTACAATGAGCAGTTCTTC	CASRPGLAVGRAYNEQFF
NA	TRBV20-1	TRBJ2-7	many	TGCAGTGCTAGAGATTCAGGGGCGAGATACGAGCAGTACTTC	CSARDSGARYEQYF
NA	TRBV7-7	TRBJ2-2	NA	TGTGCTAGCAGCTTATCTCCGGACCCGAGCACCGGGGAGCTGTTTTTT	CASSLSPDPSTGELFF
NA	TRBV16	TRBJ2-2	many	TGTGCCAGCAGCCAATCAGGGTCCGGGGAGCTGTTTTTT	CASSQSGSGELFF
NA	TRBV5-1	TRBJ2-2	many	TGCGCCAGCAGCTTTCGTGGGCCCGGGGAGCTGTTTTTT	CASSFRGPGELFF
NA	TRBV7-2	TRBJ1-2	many	TGTGCCAGCAGCTTTCTCCACCGTTTCCCGTATGGCTACACCTTC	CASSFLHRFPYGYTF
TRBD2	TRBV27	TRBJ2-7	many	TGTGCCAGCAGTTCCAGCGGGGGTTCCTTGGAGCAGTACTTC	CASSSSGGSLEQYF
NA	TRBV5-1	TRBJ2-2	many	TGCGCCAGCACTACCGGACGGGTGAACACCGGGGAGCTGTTTTTT	CASTTGRVNTGELFF
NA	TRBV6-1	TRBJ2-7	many	TGTGCCAGCACCCTTCGGGGGTCGCGCGAGCAGTACTTC	CASTLRGSREQYF
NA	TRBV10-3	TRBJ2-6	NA	TGTGCCATCAGTGACTTGGGATCTGGGGCCAACGTCCTGACTTTC	CAISDLGSGANVLTF
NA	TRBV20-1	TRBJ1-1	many	TGCAGTGCTACCTACTTCGACAGGTGGAACACTGAAGCTTTCTTT	CSATYFDRWNTEAFF
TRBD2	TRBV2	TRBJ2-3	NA	TGTGCCAGCAGTGAACTAGCGGGGTTCGGGGATACGCAGTATTTT	CASSELAGFGDTQYF
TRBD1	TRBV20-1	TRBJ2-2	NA	TGCAGTGCCCGGACAGGGACTACCGGGGAGCTGTTTTTT	CSARTGTTGELFF
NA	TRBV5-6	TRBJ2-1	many	TGTGCCAGCAGTAACCAGGAGTACAATGAGCAGTTCTTC	CASSNQEYNEQFF
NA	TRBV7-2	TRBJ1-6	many	TGTGCCAGCAGCTTGGACCCCAGGAATTCACCCCTCCACTTT	CASSLDPRNSPLHF
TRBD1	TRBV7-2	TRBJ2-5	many	TGTGCCAGCAGCTTCCTTGCAGGGGGTAGTGGGGAGACCCAGTACTTC	CASSFLAGGSGETQYF
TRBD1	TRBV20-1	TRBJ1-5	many	TGCAGTGCTCGACAGGGGATGATTCAGCCCCAGCATTTT	CSARQGMIQPQHF
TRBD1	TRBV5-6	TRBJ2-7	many	TGTGCCAGCAGCTTACGGGACAGACCCTACGAGCAGTACTTC	CASSLRDRPYEQYF
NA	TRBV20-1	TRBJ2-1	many	TGCAGTGCTGAGACCGACTACAATGAGCAGTTCTTC	CSAETDYNEQFF
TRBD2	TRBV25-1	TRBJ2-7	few	TGTGCCAGCAGGTACGAGACTAGCGACGAGCAGTACTTC	CASRYETSDEQYF
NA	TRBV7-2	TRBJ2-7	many	TGTGCCAGCAGTCGTGTGAGCTCCTACGAGCAGTACTTC	CASSRVSSYEQYF
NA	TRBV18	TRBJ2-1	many	TGTGCCAGCTCACCCGAAGGGACCACTCCCTACAATGAGCAGTTCTTC	CASSPEGTTPYNEQFF
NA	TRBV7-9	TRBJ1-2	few	TGTGCCAGCAGCTCAATGGGGGGCTATGGCTACACCTTC	CASSSMGGYGYTF
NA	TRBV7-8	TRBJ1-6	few	TGTGCCAGCAGCTGGGGTACAGTCCTTGGCTCCTATAATTCACCCCTCCACTTT	CASSWGTVLGSYNSPLHF
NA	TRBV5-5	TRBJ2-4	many	TGTGCCAGCAGCTCCGCCCGCCAGGGAAACATTCAGTACTTC	CASSSARQGNIQYF
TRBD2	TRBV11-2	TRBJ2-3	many	TGTGCCAGCAGCTTATTCACTAGCGGGACTATCACAGATACGCAGTATTTT	CASSLFTSGTITDTQYF
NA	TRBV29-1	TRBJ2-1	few	TGCAGCGTTGGGAAGCAGGGCGATTTGGAGCAGTTCTTC	CSVGKQGDLEQFF
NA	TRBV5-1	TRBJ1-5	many	TGCGCCAGCAGCCCGGCGGGGGAGGATCAGCCCCAGCATTTT	CASSPAGEDQPQHF
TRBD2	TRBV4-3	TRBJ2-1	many	TGCGCCAGCAGCCAAGATCCGACTAGCGGGTCCTGGGGGAATGAGCAGTTCTTC	CASSQDPTSGSWGNEQFF
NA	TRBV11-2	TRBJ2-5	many	TGTGCCAGCAGCCCACTCGAGACCCAGTACTTC	CASSPLETQYF
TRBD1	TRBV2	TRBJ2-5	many	TGTGCCAGCAGTGACCGGGACAGGGGGCCCCAGTACTTC	CASSDRDRGPQYF
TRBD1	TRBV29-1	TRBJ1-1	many	TGCAGCGTTGAGTCCACAGGGGGCAGGAGTCGGAACACTGAAGCTTTCTTT	CSVESTGGRSRNTEAFF
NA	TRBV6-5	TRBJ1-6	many	TGTGCCAGCAGTTACAGTCACTCCAATTCACCCCTCCACTTT	CASSYSHSNSPLHF
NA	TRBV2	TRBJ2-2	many	TGTGCCAGCAGTGAAGCCCTATCCACCGGGGAGCTGTTTTTT	CASSEALSTGELFF
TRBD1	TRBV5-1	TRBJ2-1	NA	TGCGCCAGCAACAGGGACAGCCCTTACAATGAGCAGTTCTTC	CASNRDSPYNEQFF
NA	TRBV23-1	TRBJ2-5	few	TGCGCCAGCAGACCGCCCCAGGCCTTCCAAGAGACCCAGTACTTC	CASRPPQAFQETQYF
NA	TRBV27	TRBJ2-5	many	TGTGCCAGCTCCCCGGAGGGGGGGGTGACCCAGTACTTC	CASSPEGGVTQYF